These T cell receptor beta chains were read from a single sample in a study of post-analysis software for immune sequencing data. MiXCR was run by TCRdb on the PCR reads, yielding one entry per CDR3 protein. The sample lists about 800,000 distinct CDR3 sequences; about 32% were seen once. The specimen was blood. The origin of the receptors is a girl under 18 with multiple sclerosis. CDR3s include the opening cysteine and the closing phenylalanine or tryptophan. D genes are given only for firm matches. Expanded clones are given a class, and other clones once, few, many or no size at all.

-	TRBV2	TRBD1	TRBJ1-2	15	CASSEHPGGRSGYTF	TGTGCCAGCAGTGAGCACCCAGGGGGTAGGAGTGGCTACACCTTC
-	TRBV27	-	TRBJ2-1	14	CASSSQTTGNEQFF	TGTGCCAGCAGTTCGCAGACTACGGGCAATGAGCAGTTCTTC
few	TRBV9	TRBD1	TRBJ2-5	16	CASSVGHRGQQETQYF	TGTGCCAGCAGCGTAGGGCACAGGGGACAACAAGAGACCCAGTACTTC
-	TRBV28	-	TRBJ2-1	14	CASRRGRGYNEQFF	TGTGCCAGCAGGCGGGGCAGGGGCTACAATGAGCAGTTCTTC
many	TRBV4-3	-	TRBJ2-1	17	CASLSRGPQSSYNEQFF	TGCGCCAGCCTCAGTAGGGGACCCCAGAGCTCCTACAATGAGCAGTTCTTC
few	TRBV9	-	TRBJ2-1	15	CASSVPARTYNEQFF	TGTGCCAGCAGCGTCCCGGCCAGGACCTACAATGAGCAGTTCTTC
-	TRBV7-9	TRBD2	TRBJ2-5	16	CASSPRTSGTLETQYF	TGTGCCAGCAGTCCCCGGACTAGCGGGACACTAGAGACCCAGTACTTC
few	TRBV29-1	TRBD1	TRBJ2-3	14	CSADRGSSTDTQYF	TGCAGCGCCGACAGGGGTTCTAGCACAGATACGCAGTATTTT
many	TRBV7-2	-	TRBJ2-1	11	CASSSNNEQFF	TGTGCCAGCAGCTCGAACAATGAGCAGTTCTTC
few	TRBV20-1	-	TRBJ2-1	14	CSAREGRSYNEQFF	TGCAGTGCTAGAGAGGGGCGAAGCTACAATGAGCAGTTCTTC
-	TRBV7-9	TRBD2	TRBJ2-7	15	CASSLPGLARNEQYF	TGTGCCAGCAGCTTACCTGGACTAGCGCGGAACGAGCAGTACTTC
-	TRBV12-3/TRBV12-4	-	TRBJ1-1	12	CASSLSLTEAFF	TGTGCCAGCAGTTTAAGTCTGACTGAAGCTTTCTTT
-	TRBV3-1	TRBD2	TRBJ2-2	19	CASSQRIGSSGSRTGELFF	TGTGCCAGCAGCCAAAGAATAGGGAGTAGCGGGAGTCGCACCGGGGAGCTGTTTTTT
-	TRBV7-9	-	TRBJ2-3	17	CASSLGPAGAPTDTQYF	TGTGCCAGCAGCTTAGGGCCCGCAGGGGCGCCTACAGATACGCAGTATTTT
few	TRBV6-5	-	TRBJ1-2	11	CASRQASGYTF	TGTGCCAGCAGACAGGCCTCTGGCTACACCTTC
many	TRBV29-1	TRBD1	TRBJ2-3	11	CSPSRGQTQYF	TGCAGCCCCTCGAGGGGGCAAACGCAGTATTTT
few	TRBV6-5	TRBD1	TRBJ2-7	13	CASSFGTGGQQYF	TGTGCCAGCAGTTTCGGGACAGGGGGACAGCAGTACTTC
few	TRBV3-1	-	TRBJ1-2	12	CASSGDFYGYTF	TGTGCCAGCAGCGGGGATTTCTATGGCTACACCTTC